Sequencing of this TCR beta chain was carried out in a study of Graves' ophthalmopathy and Graves' hyperthyroidism. This clonotype was recorded many times. What it binds is not known. CDR3 size: 16 residues. V lost 4 bases and J lost 5, with 17 bases in between. In germline, CDR1 is MNHNS, CDR2 SASEGT. Study-wide results and limits: The model predicted progression of ophthalmopathy with a sensitivity of about 68%, and its specificity was about 72%. Most expanded clonotypes in thyroid above 0.001 frequency also showed up in blood.

The TCR beta CDR3 regions underwent amplification from RNA transcripts. Investigators did first-round RT-PCR with HTBI primers, then second-round multiplex PCR. Via MiXCR, TCRdb re-called the multiplex PCR reads, giving one row per CDR3 protein. The data hold around 400,000 distinct CDR3 sequences, with over 20% observed a single time. Establishment of the diagnosis relied upon clinical symptoms, serum thyroxine, TRAb, thyroid ultrasound and orbital computed tomography. The source of this sequence is a woman aged 18-29 years with stable Graves' hyperthyroidism. This chain connects TRBV6-1 to TRBJ2-2, with D perhaps matching TRBD1 (6 bases). Sequenced material: peripheral blood. CDR3 amino acids: CASSVLQGLSTGELFF. The CDR3 DNA follows: TGTGCCAGCAGTGTCCTACAGGGTTTATCGACCGGGGAGCTGTTTTTT.